A single sample gave rise to the 21 T cell receptor beta chains below, sequenced in a study of CD8+CD57+ T cells in acquired aplastic anemia. The TCR beta profiling, which covered VDJ combination and CDR3 sequence, was carried out using genomic DNA as the template. TCRdb re-analysed the reads in MiXCR, keeping a single row per CDR3 protein. Of approximately 65,000 distinct CDR3 sequences in the sample, 50% to 70% were seen once. The material sequenced was sorted CD4+, CD8+, or CD8+CD57+ T cells (not recorded which) from PBMCs. The receptors were gathered from a human donor in good health, serving as a control.

Judged by abundance, this clonotype is medium-sized (0.01 to 0.1%). The rearrangement links TRBV24-1 to TRBJ1-1; D unclear. The V gene's germline CDR1 is KGHDR and CDR2 SFDVKD. Trimming removed 9 bases from V and 7 bases from J, with 17 bases in between. The CDR3 extends over 13 amino acids. In DNA form, the CDR3 reads TGTGCCACCGTAGAACAACGGACTGGTGAAGCTTTCTTT. It specifies CATVEQRTGEAFF.

This sequence joins TRBV24-1 and TRBJ2-1; 7 nucleotides match TRBD1. The CDR3 has 16 amino acids. CDR1 is KGHDR and CDR2 is SFDVKD in the germline V gene. The trim removed 2 bases at V and 4 bases at J, leaving 7 bases unmatched. The CDR3 DNA reads TGTGCCACCAGTGATTCGACAGGGTCAACTTACAATGAGCAGTTCTTC. This translates into CATSDSTGSTYNEQFF.

The V gene is TRBV11-1, the J gene TRBJ2-3, with 10 nucleotides matching TRBD1. CDR1 and CDR2 (germline): SGHAT, FQDESV (reference sequence). The CDR3 contains 14 residues. V was pared by 10 bases and J by 5 bases, with 9 bases of the junction left unmatched. The CDR3 sequence is CATQPGTGEDTQYF. The CDR3 DNA reads as TGTGCCACCCAACCTGGGACAGGGGAAGATACGCAGTATTTT.

This rearrangement joins TRBV10-3 to TRBJ2-3; D is perhaps TRBD2 (5 bases). The germline V gene encodes CDR1 ENHRY and CDR2 SYGVKD. The CDR3 has 15 amino acids. V lost 3 bases to trimming and J lost 4 bases, with 14 bases between them. CDR3 bases: TGTGCCATCAGTGACAGCGGAGCTAATTCAGATACGCAGTATTTT. Translating it yields CAISDSGANSDTQYF.

CDR3 bases: TGTGCCACAAAGCTCATACAGGGAACCCACGAGCAGTACTTC. This encodes CATKLIQGTHEQYF. The chain couples TRBV10-3 to TRBJ2-7, with D possibly matching TRBD1 (6 bases). Germline CDR1 is ENHRY and CDR2 is SYGVKD. V was pared by 10 bases and J by 5 bases, with 21 bases between. The CDR3 has 14 residues.

CDR3 nucleotides: TGTGCCAGCAGCGAGAGGGGGGATGGAGAGACCCAGTACTTC. Translated: CASSERGDGETQYF. The V call is TRBV2, the J call TRBJ2-5, with D possibly being TRBD1 or TRBD2 (6 bases each). The CDR3 contains 14 residues. Germline CDR1 reads SNHLY; CDR2 reads FYNNEI. Trimming left V 6 bases short and J 4 bases short, with 15 bases between.

The chain employs TRBV24-1 and TRBJ2-3, with 11 positions matching TRBD2. J was trimmed by 9 bases and V by 4 bases; bases with no gene match: 14. Germline CDR1 KGHDR, CDR2 SFDVKD. The CDR3 runs 17 residues. The CDR3 sequence: CATSDPSGGRRTGTQYF. CDR3 coding DNA: TGTGCCACCAGTGACCCTAGCGGGGGGCGGAGGACTGGGACGCAGTATTTT.

The chain combines TRBV10-1 with TRBJ1-1, with D maybe TRBD1 (6 bases). The length of the CDR3 is 15 residues. Germline V gene lookup returns CDR1 WNHNN and CDR2 SYGVQD (reference sequence). V gave up 8 bases and J gave up 4 bases, with 20 bases separating them. The CDR3 sequence: CASGFGGQRITEAFF. The CDR3 DNA sequence: TGCGCCAGCGGCTTCGGGGGACAAAGGATCACTGAAGCTTTCTTT.

This clonotype was observed at least ten times. The chain's CDR3 is CASRLDRGNTGELFF. The CDR3 nucleotides are TGTGCCAGCAGGTTGGACAGGGGGAACACCGGGGAGCTGTTTTTT. The genes are TRBV11-1 and TRBJ2-2, with 9 bases lining up with TRBD1. CDR1 and CDR2 from the germline V gene are SGHAT and FQDESV (reference sequence). The CDR3 has 15 amino acids. The V segment lost 6 bases and the J segment 1 base; nucleotides outside the gene matches: 3.

This clonotype was found many times. This chain connects TRBV9 to TRBJ2-2; tentative D call: TRBD2 (6 bases). The germline V gene encodes CDR1 SGDLS and CDR2 YYNGEE. The CDR3 sequence is 15 residues long. V lost 0 bases, J lost 5 bases, and 11 bases lay in between. The CDR3 DNA reads as TGTGCCAGCAGCGTAGTCCCCGGGGGTACCGGGGAGCTGTTTTTT. This translates into CASSVVPGGTGELFF.

This clonotype was recorded many times. This chain links TRBV7-2 with TRBJ2-1; maybe TRBD2 (5 bases). Germline CDR1 reads SGHTA; CDR2 reads FQGNSA. The V and J ends lost 5 bases and 5 bases respectively, with 16 bases between them. CDR3 length equals 15 residues. The CDR3 sequence: CASSPRRGRNNEQFF. The CDR3 nucleotides read TGTGCCAGCAGCCCCCGCCGAGGGCGGAACAATGAGCAGTTCTTC.

This clonotype has a count of ten or more. The rearrangement joins TRBV6-5 to TRBJ1-5; D is uncertain. Germline V lookup: CDR1 MNHEY, CDR2 SVGAGI. V was pared by 2 bases and J by 3 bases, with 11 bases between. This CDR3 region has 15 residues. As DNA, the CDR3 is TGTGCCAGCAGTTACGGGCGGAGTTACAATCAGCCCCAGCATTTT. Protein sequence: CASSYGRSYNQPQHF.

The rearrangement uses TRBV19 and TRBJ1-6; D is ambiguous. CDR3 size: 14 residues. From germline, CDR1 is LNHDA and CDR2 SQIVND (reference sequence). V lost 1 base to trimming and J lost 9 bases, with 10 bases between them. The CDR3: CASSIAVGSSPLHF. The DNA of the CDR3 is TGTGCCAGTAGTATAGCCGTTGGTAGTTCACCCCTCCACTTT.

This clonotype was observed at least ten times. V and J are TRBV2 and TRBJ1-4, with a weak D call TRBD1 (6 bases). This CDR3 is built from 14 residues. CDR1 is SNHLY and CDR2 is FYNNEI in the germline V gene. V was trimmed by 7 bases and J by 4 bases, leaving 13 bases between them. CDR3 residues: CASTLTGYNEKLFF. The CDR3, as DNA: TGTGCCAGCACCTTGACAGGATATAATGAAAAACTGTTTTTT. The full variable domain, its missing parts supplied by reference TRBV2 and TRBJ1-4, is EPEVTQTPSHQVTQMGQEVILRCVPISNHLYFYWYRQILGQKVEFLVSFYNNEISEKSEIFDDQFSVERPDGSNFTLKIRSTKLEDSAMYFCASTLTGYNEKLFFGSGTQLSVL.

This sequence joins TRBV7-7 and TRBJ2-7; TRBD1 matches 7 bases. Germline CDR1 is SSHAT and CDR2 is FNYEAQ (reference sequence). V was pared by 5 bases and J by 2 bases, with 9 bases of the junction left unmatched. The CDR3 has 15 residues. In DNA form, the CDR3 reads TGTGCCAGCAGCCCTCTACCGGGACAGACCTACGAGCAGTACTTC. It is translated as CASSPLPGQTYEQYF.

This clonotype was observed at least ten times. The chain combines TRBV3-1 with TRBJ2-1; weak D call: TRBD2 (6 bases). Looked up from germline, CDR1 is LGHDT and CDR2 is YNNKEL (reference sequence). Trimming took off 1 base at V and 6 bases at J, with 16 bases between the two ends. This CDR3 is 16 amino acids long. The CDR3 loop is CASSQVGTRRRNEQFF. The DNA for the CDR3 is TGTGCCAGCAGCCAAGTTGGGACTCGGCGCCGCAATGAGCAGTTCTTC.

This clonotype has at least ten counts. Here the CDR3 reads CASANPTGSGANVLTF. CDR3 nucleotides: TGCGCCAGCGCCAACCCGACAGGCTCTGGGGCCAACGTCCTGACTTTC. This rearrangement joins TRBV5-1 to TRBJ2-6; perhaps TRBD1 as D (6 bases). Germline CDR1 SGHRS, CDR2 YFSETQ. The V gene lost 7 bases and the J gene lost 0 bases, with 14 bases spanning the gap. There are 16 residues in the CDR3.

Ten or more counts support this clonotype. The V and J genes are TRBV11-2 and TRBJ2-3; TRBD2 agrees at 8 bases. CDR1 is SGHAT, CDR2 FQNNGV, per germline. Unmatched junction bases numbered 1, after V lost 0 bases and J lost 2 bases. The CDR3 has 15 residues. DNA of the CDR3: TGTGCCAGCAGCTTAGATAGCGGGGTCACAGATACGCAGTATTTT. It translates to CASSLDSGVTDTQYF.

In its sample, this clonotype was seen once. The rearrangement uses TRBV20-1 and TRBJ1-2; D is undetermined. This CDR3 has 11 amino acids. The ends were cut back, 5 bases at V and 2 bases at J, with 6 bases in the middle. From germline, CDR1 is DFQATT and CDR2 SNEGSKA (reference sequence). The CDR3 loop reads CSASDNYGYTF. The CDR3 DNA reads TGCAGTGCTTCGGACAACTATGGCTACACCTTC.

This clonotype has a single count. The rearrangement links TRBV7-9 to TRBJ1-2; possibly TRBD1 for D (6 bases). The germline V gene has CDR1 SEHNR and CDR2 FQNEAQ (reference sequence). The CDR3 spans 12 residues. Trimming removed 1 base at V and 7 bases at J, with 7 bases between. In DNA, the CDR3 is TGTGCCAGCAGCTTAGGCAGGGGTGGCTACACCTTC. The encoded protein is CASSLGRGGYTF.

This clonotype was counted many times. This chain joins TRBV20-1 and TRBJ2-5; D unclear. The CDR3 length is 12 residues. V was trimmed by 1 base and J by 4 bases, leaving 7 bases between them. Germline CDR1 DFQATT, CDR2 SNEGSKA (reference sequence). The chain's CDR3 is CSARVPPETQYF. CDR3 coding DNA: TGCAGTGCTAGAGTTCCCCCAGAGACCCAGTACTTC.